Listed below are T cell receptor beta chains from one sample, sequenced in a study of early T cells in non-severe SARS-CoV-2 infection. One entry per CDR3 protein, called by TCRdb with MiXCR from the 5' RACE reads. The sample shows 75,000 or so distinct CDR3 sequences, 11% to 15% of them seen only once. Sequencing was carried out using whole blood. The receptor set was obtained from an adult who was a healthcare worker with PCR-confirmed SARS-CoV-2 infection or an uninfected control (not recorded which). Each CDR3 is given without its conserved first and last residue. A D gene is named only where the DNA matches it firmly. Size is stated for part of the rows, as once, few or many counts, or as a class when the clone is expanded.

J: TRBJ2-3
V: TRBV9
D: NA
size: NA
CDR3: ASSVGNKHTQY

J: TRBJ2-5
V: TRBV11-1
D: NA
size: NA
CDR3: ASSLGTSLGTQY

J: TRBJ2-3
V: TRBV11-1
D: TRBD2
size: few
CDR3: ASSTPRSSLAGKTSTDTQY

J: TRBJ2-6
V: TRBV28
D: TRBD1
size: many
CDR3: ASSTGQGATGANVLT

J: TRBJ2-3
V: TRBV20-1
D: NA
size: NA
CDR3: SATGTSTDTQY

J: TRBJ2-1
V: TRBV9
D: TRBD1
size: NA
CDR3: ASSVEGQGPNEQF

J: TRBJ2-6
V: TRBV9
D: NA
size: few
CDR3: ASTPGGLGANVLT

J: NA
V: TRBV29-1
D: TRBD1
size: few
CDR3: SVGQGYNEQY

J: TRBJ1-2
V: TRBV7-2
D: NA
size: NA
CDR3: ASSLDGGRGSGGYT

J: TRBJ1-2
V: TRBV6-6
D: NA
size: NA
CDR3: ASSYSRGTGYT

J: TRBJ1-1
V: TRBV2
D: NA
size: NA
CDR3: ASPGGTPNTEAF

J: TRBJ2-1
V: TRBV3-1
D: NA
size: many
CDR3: ASSQGLGSYNEQF

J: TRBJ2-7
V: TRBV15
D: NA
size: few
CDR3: ATSSGDQIYEQY

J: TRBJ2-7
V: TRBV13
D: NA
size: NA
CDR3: ASSLPGEEGQY

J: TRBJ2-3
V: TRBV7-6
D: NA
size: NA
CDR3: ASSLGVGDTQY

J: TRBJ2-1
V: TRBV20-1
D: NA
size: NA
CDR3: SARADNEQF

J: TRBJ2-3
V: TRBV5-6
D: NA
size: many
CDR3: ASRVLQVGEAY

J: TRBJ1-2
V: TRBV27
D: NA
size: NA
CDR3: ASPYPGLKTNYGYT

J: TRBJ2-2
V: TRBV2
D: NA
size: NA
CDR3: ASSEARDGELF

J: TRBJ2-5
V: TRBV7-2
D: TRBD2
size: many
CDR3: ASSLASGGQETQY

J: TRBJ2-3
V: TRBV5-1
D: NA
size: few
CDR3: ASSLEVARAWGTDTQY

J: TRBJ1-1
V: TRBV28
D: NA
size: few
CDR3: ASRWGENTEAF

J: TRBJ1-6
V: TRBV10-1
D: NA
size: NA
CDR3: ASSEGGGYPLH

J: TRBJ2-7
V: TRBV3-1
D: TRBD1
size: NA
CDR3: ASSSGQGPYEQY

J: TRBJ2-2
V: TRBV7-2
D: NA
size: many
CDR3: ASSLVSGTPTGELF

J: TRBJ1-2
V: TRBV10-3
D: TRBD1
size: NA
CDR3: AISPPSPTGVDYGYT

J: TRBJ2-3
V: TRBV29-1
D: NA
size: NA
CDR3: SLLRRDTDTQY

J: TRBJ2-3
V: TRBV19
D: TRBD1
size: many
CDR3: ASSGRDRGSYDTQY

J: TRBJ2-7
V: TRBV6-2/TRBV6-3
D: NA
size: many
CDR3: ASTSPPGGRVYEQY

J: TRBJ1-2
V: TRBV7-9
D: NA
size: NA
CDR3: ASSDRSGSDT

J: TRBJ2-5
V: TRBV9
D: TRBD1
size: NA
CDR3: ASSEAPTGGWETQY

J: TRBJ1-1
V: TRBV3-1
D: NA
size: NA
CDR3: ASPWGDTPNTEAF

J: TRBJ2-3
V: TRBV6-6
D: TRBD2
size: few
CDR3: ASRTGTSGLGGDTQY

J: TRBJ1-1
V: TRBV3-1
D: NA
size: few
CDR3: ASSQEGSAGTEAF

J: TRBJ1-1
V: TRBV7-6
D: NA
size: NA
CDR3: ASSLGPFTEAF

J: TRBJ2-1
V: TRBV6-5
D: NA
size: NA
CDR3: ASSYGGGDNEQF

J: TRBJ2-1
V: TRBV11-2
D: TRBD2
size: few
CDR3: ASSLLGLVYNEQF

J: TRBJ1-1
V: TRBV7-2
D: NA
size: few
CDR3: ASSSVQGSWTEAF

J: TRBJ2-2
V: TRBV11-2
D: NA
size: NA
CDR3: ASVPEWGASGELF

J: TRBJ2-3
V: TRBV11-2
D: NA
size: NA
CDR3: ASSLERVGTDTQY

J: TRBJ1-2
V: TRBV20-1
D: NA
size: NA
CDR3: SARDPLRWQGGYT

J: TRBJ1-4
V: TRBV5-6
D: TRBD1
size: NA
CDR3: ASSFLQGKLF

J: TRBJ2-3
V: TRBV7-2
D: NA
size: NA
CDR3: ASSLWSGEADTQY

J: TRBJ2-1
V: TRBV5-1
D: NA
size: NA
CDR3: ASKDGGNYNEQF

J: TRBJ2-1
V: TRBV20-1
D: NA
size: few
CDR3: SAASGLYNEQF

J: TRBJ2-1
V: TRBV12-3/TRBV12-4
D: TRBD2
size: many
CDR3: ASSLSGLRRNEQF

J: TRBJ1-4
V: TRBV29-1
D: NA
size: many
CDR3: SVDEFGNEKLF

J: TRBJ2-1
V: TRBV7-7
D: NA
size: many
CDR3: ASSLVGGSSDEQF

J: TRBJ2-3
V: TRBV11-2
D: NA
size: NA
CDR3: ATLGADRTDTQY

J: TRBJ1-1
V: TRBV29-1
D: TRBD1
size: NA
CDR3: SVRLLDRVDTEAF

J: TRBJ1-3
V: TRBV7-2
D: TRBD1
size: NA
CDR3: ASSPVGPGQGFRSSGNTIY

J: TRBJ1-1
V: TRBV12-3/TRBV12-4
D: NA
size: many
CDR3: ASSLPGNTEAF

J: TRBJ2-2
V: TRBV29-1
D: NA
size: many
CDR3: SVERQHTGELF

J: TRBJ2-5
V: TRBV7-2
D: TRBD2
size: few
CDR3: ASSPRLAPQETQY

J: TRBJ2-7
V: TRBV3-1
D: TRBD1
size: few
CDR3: ASSLGSGQGGYEQY